The source of this T cell receptor beta chain is a study of T cell responses to AZD1222 COVID-19 vaccine. The repertoire was sequenced with immunoSEQ multiplex PCR; TCRdb's copy has only in-frame clones and lacks some. This sample has 150,000 to 200,000 clones, with roughly 92% found just once. Trimming left V 2 bases short and J 1 base short, with 9 bases between. The CDR3 runs to 15 residues. Germline CDR1 reads SGHVS; CDR2 reads FQNEAQ. The rearrangement joins TRBV7-8 to TRBJ2-1, with no clear D. The specimen comprised peripheral blood, sampled on day 0 of AZD1222 vaccination. The origin of this receptor is an adult in good health. CDR3 region: CASSLNLGSYNEQFF. CDR3 in DNA: TGTGCCAGCAGCTTAAATCTGGGTTCCTACAATGAGCAGTTCTTC.